The next 27 T cell receptor beta chains were all read from a single sample in a study of cytomegalovirus exposure and HLA in healthy donors. In the PCR, 60 Vbeta and 13 Jbeta primers were used. Clones were read by immunoSEQ multiplex PCR, and TCRdb kept only the in-frame ones, dropping some. The sample has tens of thousands of clones; approximately 83% are singletons. The sequencing sample was made of PBMCs. The receptors originated from a female donor in good health and CMV-seronegative.

The chain recombines TRBV5-1 with TRBJ2-5; 7 bases are a match to TRBD2. The closer fit of TRBJ2-7 to the DNA end suggests the J call may be wrong. The CDR3 has 15 amino acids. CDR1 is SGHRS and CDR2 is YFSETQ in the germline V gene. CDR3: CASSLGPGGSYEQYF. For the CDR3, the DNA is TGCGCCAGCAGCCTAGGTCCGGGGGGCTCCTACGAGCAGTACTTC.

J is TRBJ1-5 and V is TRBV7-2; D might be TRBD1 (6 bases). Trimming removed 5 bases at V and 9 bases at J, with 20 bases between. The CDR3 consists of 15 residues. Germline V CDR1 and CDR2: SGHTA, FQGNSA. CDR3 coding DNA: TGTGCCAGCAGCCCGGCGGGGGGCCTCAAGGGGCCCCAGCATTTT. Its translation is CASSPAGGLKGPQHF.

CDR3 nucleotide sequence: TGTGCCAGCAGCCGAAAGGGACTAGCCTCCAATGAGCAGTTCTTC. This encodes CASSRKGLASNEQFF. This chain joins TRBV5-4 and TRBJ2-1; TRBD2 matches 9 bases. Germline CDR1 reads SGHNT; CDR2 reads YYREEE (reference sequence). Trimming cost V 4 bases and J 6 bases; bases outside gene matches: 8. CDR3 length: 15 amino acids.

V and J are TRBV13 and TRBJ2-7; the match to TRBD2 covers 8 bases. Germline loops: CDR1 PRHDT, CDR2 FYEKMQ (reference sequence). The CDR3 is made up of 14 amino acids. Trimming cost V 5 bases and J 3 bases; bases outside gene matches: 6. The CDR3 bases are TGTGCCAGCAGCGAGGGAGCGGGGGACTACGAGCAGTACTTC. This encodes CASSEGAGDYEQYF.

The V call is TRBV15, the J call TRBJ2-2; no reliable D call. This CDR3 has 14 residues. The V and J ends lost 0 bases and 7 bases respectively, with 9 bases between them. CDR1 is LNHNV, CDR2 YYDKDF, per germline (reference sequence). The CDR3 here is CATSRDVGIGELFF. In DNA form, the CDR3 reads TGTGCCACCAGCAGAGATGTGGGCATCGGGGAGCTGTTTTTT.

The chain recombines TRBV11-2 with TRBJ2-7, with 8 bases matching TRBD2. This CDR3 has 14 residues. CDR1 and CDR2 from the germline V gene are SGHAT and FQNNGV. With V trimmed by 3 bases and J by 3 bases, 4 bases remained unmatched. The CDR3 here is CASSLSGTSYEQYF. CDR3 coding DNA: TGTGCCAGCAGCTTGTCCGGGACTAGCTACGAGCAGTACTTC.

The rearrangement joins TRBV28 to TRBJ1-5; D is perhaps TRBD1 (5 bases). The CDR3 is made up of 15 amino acids. Germline lookup yields CDR1 MDHEN and CDR2 SYDVKM. V lost 4 bases to trimming and J lost 1 base, with 11 bases between them. CDR3 nucleotide sequence: TGTGCCAGCAGTTCAGCGGGGGGGAGCAATCAGCCCCAGCATTTT. Its protein product is CASSSAGGSNQPQHF.

V usage is TRBV7-2 and J usage is TRBJ2-5, with 11 bases aligning to TRBD2. Germline values: CDR1 SGHTA, CDR2 FQGNSA. Trimming at V came to 1 base and at J to 1 base, leaving 2 bases not matched to a gene. CDR3 length equals 16 residues. The CDR3, as DNA: TGTGCCAGCAGCTTAGGACTAGCGGGGCCCCAAGAGACCCAGTACTTC. Translation gives CASSLGLAGPQETQYF.

This chain connects TRBV25-1 to TRBJ2-1; 7 bases align to TRBD2. The germline gives CDR1 MGHDK, CDR2 SYGVNS. The CDR3 loop spans 15 amino acids. J gave up 7 bases and V 3 bases, and 9 bases lay outside the gene matches. This CDR3 is CASSEHRLASNEQFF. CDR3 DNA: TGTGCCAGCAGTGAGCACCGACTAGCATCAAATGAGCAGTTCTTC.

The chain joins TRBV6-4 to TRBJ1-1; D gene unclear. V was pared by 4 bases and J by 4 bases, with 4 bases between. Germline CDR1 is MRHNA and CDR2 is SNTAGT. The CDR3 totals 11 residues. Written as DNA, the CDR3 is TGTGCCAGCAGTGCAGGCACTGAAGCTTTCTTT. Amino acid sequence: CASSAGTEAFF.

The gene calls are TRBV5-1 and TRBJ2-1, with a weak D call TRBD2 (6 bases). The CDR3 is 15 residues long. Germline CDR1 is SGHRS and CDR2 is YFSETQ. The ends were cut back, 7 bases at V and 0 bases at J, with 14 bases in the middle. For the CDR3, the DNA is TGCGCCAGCCTGGGGGTCGGGAGCTCCTACAATGAGCAGTTCTTC. Translation: CASLGVGSSYNEQFF.

This clone was counted once. CDR3 DNA sequence: TGTGCCAGCTCACCGTCGCAGGAAGGTGGTGGCTACACCTTC. It codes for CASSPSQEGGGYTF. This sequence joins TRBV18 and TRBJ1-2; no reliable D call. The CDR3 is made up of 14 amino acids. Trimming cost V 3 bases and J 7 bases, with 15 bases left between them. Germline V gene lookup returns CDR1 KGHSH and CDR2 LQKENI.

The V and J genes are TRBV9 and TRBJ1-4; D possibly corresponds to TRBD1 (6 bases). CDR1 and CDR2 from the germline V gene are SGDLS and YYNGEE. The CDR3 is 15 amino acids. V lost 4 bases and J lost 6, with 16 bases in between. Here the CDR3 reads CASSPSGRGDEKLFF. The CDR3 DNA reads as TGTGCCAGCAGCCCGTCGGGGAGGGGGGATGAAAAACTGTTTTTT.

J is TRBJ2-2 and V is TRBV27; D gene unclear. Germline V gene sequence: CDR1 MNHEY, CDR2 SMNVEV (reference sequence). The CDR3 is made up of 14 amino acids. V was trimmed by 5 bases and J by 3 bases, leaving 10 bases between them. CDR3 residues: CASSLGWDTGELFF. CDR3 nucleotides: TGTGCCAGCAGTCTAGGATGGGACACCGGGGAGCTGTTTTTT.

The chain couples TRBV28 to TRBJ1-4, with 10 bases aligning to TRBD1. Per germline, CDR1 MDHEN and CDR2 SYDVKM. CDR3 length: 16 amino acids. Trimming took 7 bases from V and 6 from J; bases not matched to a gene: 11. CDR3 protein: CASTLGPGTGDEKLFF. Here the CDR3 DNA reads TGTGCCAGCACTCTTGGGCCCGGGACAGGGGATGAAAAACTGTTTTTT. Full variable domain (remainder filled in from reference TRBV28 and TRBJ1-4): DVKVTQSSRYLVKRTGEKVFLECVQDMDHENMFWYRQDPGLGLRLIYFSYDVKMKEKGDIPEGYSVSREKKERFSLILESASTNQTSMYLCASTLGPGTGDEKLFFGSGTQLSVL.

The CDR3 nucleotides read TGTGCCTGGGCCGTAGGGAGCGGGAATTACTACGAGCAGTACTTC. Protein sequence: CAWAVGSGNYYEQYF. The gene calls are TRBV30 and TRBJ2-7, with 7 bases lining up with TRBD2. The trim removed 5 bases at V and 3 bases at J, leaving 13 bases unmatched. Germline CDR1 and CDR2: GTSNPN and SVGIG (reference sequence). The length of the CDR3 is 15 residues.

The rearrangement uses TRBV15 and TRBJ2-2; possibly TRBD1 for D (5 bases). Germline V gene lookup returns CDR1 LNHNV and CDR2 YYDKDF (reference sequence). CDR3 length: 13 residues. Trimming shortened V by 2 bases and J by 6 bases, and 7 bases separated the two germline ends. The CDR3 here is CATSRRGAGELFF. CDR3 coding DNA: TGTGCCACCAGCAGAAGGGGCGCCGGGGAGCTGTTTTTT.

Points on this clone: One end of the junction is discordant with germline, which a read error may explain. This chain links TRBV27 with TRBJ2-4; 9 positions agree with TRBD1. Per the germline V gene, CDR1 is MNHEY and CDR2 is SMNVEV (reference sequence). The CDR3 totals 16 residues. DNA of the CDR3: TGTGCCAGTAGGGCAGGGACAGGGCTGACCAAAAACAGTCAGTACTTC. Protein product: CASRAGTGLTKNSQYF.

The chain links TRBV9 to TRBJ2-1, with D possibly TRBD1 on 5 matching bases. V dropped 7 bases and J dropped 13 bases, with 12 bases sitting between them. This CDR3 region has 10 residues. Germline values: CDR1 SGDLS, CDR2 YYNGEE. CDR3 sequence (DNA): TGTGCCAGCGGCTCAAGGGGACAGTTCTTC. Translated, it gives CASGSRGQFF.

The chain uses TRBV5-6 and TRBJ1-4, with D unresolved. Germline V lookup: CDR1 SGHDT, CDR2 YYEEEE. V shed 1 base and J shed 8 bases, with 6 bases lying between them. The CDR3 covers 12 residues. The CDR3 DNA is TGTGCCAGCAGCTTGTTAGCGGAAAAACTGTTTTTT. It codes for CASSLLAEKLFF.

Concerning this clone itself: Germline and junction disagree at one end, which may indicate a read error. The CDR3 DNA reads as TGTGCCAGCAGGACCGCAACAGGGAATGAACAGTTCTTC. It is translated as CASRTATGNEQFF. The chain recombines TRBV28 with TRBJ2-1; D possibly corresponds to TRBD1 (6 bases). The CDR3 covers 13 residues. CDR1 and CDR2 from the germline V gene are MDHEN and SYDVKM.

The J gene is TRBJ2-6, the V gene TRBV6-1; TRBD2 matches 7 bases. Germline trimming cut 8 bases from V and 1 base from J; bases unmatched to any gene: 5. The length of the CDR3 is 15 residues. Germline loops: CDR1 MNHNS, CDR2 SASEGT. The CDR3 region has the DNA TGTGCCAGCTACAGGACTAGGTCTGGGGCCAACGTCCTGACTTTC. Its protein product is CASYRTRSGANVLTF.

The chain recombines TRBV7-8 with TRBJ2-3, with D perhaps TRBD2 (5 bases). Germline assignment: CDR1 SGHVS and CDR2 FQNEAQ. CDR3 length equals 14 residues. The V gene lost 4 bases and the J gene lost 2 bases, with 10 bases spanning the gap. The CDR3 sequence: CASSSTRDTDTQYF. The CDR3 coding sequence is TGTGCCAGCAGCTCCACGAGGGACACAGATACGCAGTATTTT.

The chain employs TRBV6-5 and TRBJ1-2; perhaps TRBD1 as D (5 bases). Germline CDR1 is MNHEY and CDR2 is SVGAGI. This CDR3 spans 14 amino acids. The V end lost 0 bases, the J end lost 2 bases, and 7 bases lay between the germline ends. The CDR3 reads CASSYSQGNYGYTF. In nucleotides, the CDR3 is TGTGCCAGCAGTTACTCCCAGGGAAACTATGGCTACACCTTC.

This clone was detected only once. V is TRBV7-8 and J is TRBJ2-4; the D gene is possibly TRBD1 (6 bases). The V gene lost 1 base and the J gene lost 5 bases, with 9 bases spanning the gap. The germline V gene has CDR1 SGHVS and CDR2 FQNEAQ. The CDR3 contains 14 residues. CDR3 sequence: CASSLDRQENIQYF. The DNA of the CDR3 is TGTGCCAGCAGCTTAGACCGACAGGAAAACATTCAGTACTTC.

This clone was found once. This sequence joins TRBV15 and TRBJ2-7; 13 bases fit TRBD2. The CDR3 has 13 amino acids. The V and J ends lost 11 bases and 9 bases, in that order; junction bases with no gene match: 10. Germline values: CDR1 LNHNV, CDR2 YYDKDF (reference sequence). This CDR3 reads CASGLAGVPRQYF. In nucleotides, the CDR3 is TGTGCCTCCGGACTAGCGGGAGTCCCTCGGCAGTACTTC.

Written as DNA, the CDR3 is TGTGCCAGCAGTTTCCCGGGACTAGCGGGATATGAGCAGTTCTTC. This codes for CASSFPGLAGYEQFF. This chain joins TRBV27 and TRBJ2-1; 13 positions match TRBD2. The CDR3 extends over 15 amino acids. CDR1 is MNHEY and CDR2 is SMNVEV in the germline V gene (reference sequence). With V trimmed by 3 bases and J by 8 bases, 4 bases remained unmatched.